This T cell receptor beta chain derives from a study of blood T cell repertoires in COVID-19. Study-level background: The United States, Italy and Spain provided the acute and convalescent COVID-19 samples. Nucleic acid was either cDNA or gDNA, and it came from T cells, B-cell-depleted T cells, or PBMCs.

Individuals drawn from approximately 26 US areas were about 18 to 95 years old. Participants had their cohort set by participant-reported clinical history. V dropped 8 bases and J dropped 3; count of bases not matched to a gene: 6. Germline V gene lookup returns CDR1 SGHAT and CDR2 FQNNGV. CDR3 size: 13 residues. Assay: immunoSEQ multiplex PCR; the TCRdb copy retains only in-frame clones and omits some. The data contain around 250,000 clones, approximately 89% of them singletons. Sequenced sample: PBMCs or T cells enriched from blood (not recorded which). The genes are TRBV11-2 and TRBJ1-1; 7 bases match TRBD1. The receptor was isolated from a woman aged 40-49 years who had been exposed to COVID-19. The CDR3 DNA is TGTGCCAGCTCAGGGGGATCCGACACTGAAGCTTTCTTT. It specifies CASSGGSDTEAFF.